This TCR beta chain comes out of a study of control samples from healthy donors and cancer patients. Repertoires were generated with immunoSEQ multiplex PCR, while TCRdb's copy carries only in-frame clones and drops some. The data hold over 100,000 clones, with roughly 88% observed a single time. Trimming removed 6 bases from V and 9 bases from J, with 17 bases in between. Germline V gene data show CDR1 as ENHRY and CDR2 as SYGVKD. The CDR3 runs 13 residues. This chain connects TRBV10-3 to TRBJ1-1; no reliable D call. Sequencing used blood. The sequence was collected from a man aged 35-49 years in good health. The CDR3 loop is CAISLDTNTQAFF. The CDR3, as DNA: TGTGCCATCAGCCTAGACACCAATACACAAGCTTTCTTT.